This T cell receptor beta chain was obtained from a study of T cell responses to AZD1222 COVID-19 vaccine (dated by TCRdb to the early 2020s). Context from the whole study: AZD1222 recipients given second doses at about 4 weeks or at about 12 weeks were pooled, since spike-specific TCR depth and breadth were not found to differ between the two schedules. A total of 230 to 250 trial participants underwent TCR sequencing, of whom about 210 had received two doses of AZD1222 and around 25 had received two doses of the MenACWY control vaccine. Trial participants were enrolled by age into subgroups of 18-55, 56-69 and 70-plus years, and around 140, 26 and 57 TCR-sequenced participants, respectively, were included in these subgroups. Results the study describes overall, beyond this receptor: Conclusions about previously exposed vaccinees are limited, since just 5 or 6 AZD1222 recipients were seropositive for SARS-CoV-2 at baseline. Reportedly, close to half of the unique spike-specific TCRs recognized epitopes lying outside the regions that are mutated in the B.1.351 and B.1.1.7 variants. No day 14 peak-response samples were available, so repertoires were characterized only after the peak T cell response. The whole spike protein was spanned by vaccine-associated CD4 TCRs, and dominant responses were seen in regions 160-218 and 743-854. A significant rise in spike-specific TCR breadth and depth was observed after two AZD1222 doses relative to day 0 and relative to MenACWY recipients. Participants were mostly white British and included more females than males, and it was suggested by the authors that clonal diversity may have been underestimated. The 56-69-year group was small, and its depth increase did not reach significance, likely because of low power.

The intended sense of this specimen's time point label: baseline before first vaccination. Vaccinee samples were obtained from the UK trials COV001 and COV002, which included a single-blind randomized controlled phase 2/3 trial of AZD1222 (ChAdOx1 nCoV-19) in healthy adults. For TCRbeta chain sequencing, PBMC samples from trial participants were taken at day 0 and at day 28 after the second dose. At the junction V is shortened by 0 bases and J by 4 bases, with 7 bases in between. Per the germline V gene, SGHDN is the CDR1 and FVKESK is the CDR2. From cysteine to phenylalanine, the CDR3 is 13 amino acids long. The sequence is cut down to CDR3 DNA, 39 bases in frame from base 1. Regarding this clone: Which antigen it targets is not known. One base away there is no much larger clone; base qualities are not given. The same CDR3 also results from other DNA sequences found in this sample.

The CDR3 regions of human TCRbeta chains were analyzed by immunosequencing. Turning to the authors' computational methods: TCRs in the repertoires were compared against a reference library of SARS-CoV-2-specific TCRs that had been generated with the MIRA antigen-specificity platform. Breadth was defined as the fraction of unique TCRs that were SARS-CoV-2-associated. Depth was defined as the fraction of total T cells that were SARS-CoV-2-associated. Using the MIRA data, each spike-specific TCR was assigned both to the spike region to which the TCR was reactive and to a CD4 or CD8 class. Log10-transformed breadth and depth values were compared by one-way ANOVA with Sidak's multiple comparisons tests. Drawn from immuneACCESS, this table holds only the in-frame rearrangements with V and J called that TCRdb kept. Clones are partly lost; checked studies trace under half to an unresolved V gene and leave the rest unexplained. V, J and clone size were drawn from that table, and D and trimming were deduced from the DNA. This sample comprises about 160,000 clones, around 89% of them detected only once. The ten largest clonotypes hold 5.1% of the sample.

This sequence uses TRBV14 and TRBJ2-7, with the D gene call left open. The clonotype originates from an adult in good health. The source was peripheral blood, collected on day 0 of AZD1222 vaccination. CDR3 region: CASSQELGYEQYF. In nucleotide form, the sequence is TGTGCCAGCAGCCAAGAGTTAGGGTACGAGCAGTACTTC.